This TCR beta chain emerged from a study of response to subunit inactivated influenza vaccine. Whole-study findings and limits: It was suggested by the authors that few new T cells are recruited by each seasonal influenza vaccination.

Notes on this clonotype: What it binds is unknown.

TCRdb re-called the RT-PCR reads with MiXCR, one entry per CDR3 protein. The table lists about 160,000 distinct CDR3 sequences, roughly a tenth of them singletons. Germline V gene data show CDR1 as SGHAT and CDR2 as FQNNGV. The CDR3 covers 13 residues. V lost 1 base and J lost 2, with 6 bases in between. Source: CD8+ T cells sorted from PBMCs, taken less than 30 months after vaccination. This chain joins TRBV11-2 and TRBJ2-7, with D unresolved. The source of this sequence is a man aged 45 to 75 who received an inactivated influenza vaccine. The CDR3, as DNA: TGTGCCAGCAGCTTAGGGGCAGCCTACGAGCAGTACTTC. The encoded protein is CASSLGAAYEQYF.